One and the same sample provided the 5 T cell receptor beta chains below, sequenced in a study of Ad26.COV2.S vaccination and SARS-CoV-2 variants. The treatment here: around 19 received Ad26.COV2.S at low or high dose, single or two shots; about 5 received placebo; per-sample allocation not given. Samples came from day 63 after the first vaccine or placebo injection. Sequenced by immunoSEQ multiplex PCR; TCRdb stores in-frame clones only, minus some. This sample carries approximately 360,000 clones, around 82% of them seen once, and the ten largest clones take around 7%. The input for sequencing was peripheral blood, taken in a trial of Ad26.COV2.S vaccine versus placebo. The receptors were sampled from a person aged 18-65 years who received the Ad26.COV2.S COVID-19 vaccine or a placebo.

V usage is TRBV27 and J usage is TRBJ1-1; perhaps TRBD1 as D (6 bases). CDR3 size: 12 residues. CDR1 is MNHEY and CDR2 is SMNVEV in the germline V gene (reference sequence). V was cut by 11 bases and J by 10 bases, with 20 bases left in between. CDR3 DNA: TGTGCCGCAAGAAGATCGGGGGGCACAGCTTTCTTT. Protein product: CAARRSGGTAFF.

V gene TRBV27 combines with J gene TRBJ2-5, with D perhaps matching TRBD1 or TRBD2 (6 bases each). With 5 bases removed from V and 4 bases from J, the gap between germline ends came to 20 bases. This CDR3 is 16 amino acids long. CDR1 and CDR2 from the germline V gene are MNHEY and SMNVEV (reference sequence). The CDR3 DNA follows: TGTGCCAGCAGTCACGTACGGGGGCTTATTTTAGAGACCCAGTACTTC. It translates to CASSHVRGLILETQYF.

The CDR3 region is CASSWESSYNSPLHF. CDR3 DNA sequence: TGTGCCAGCAGTTGGGAGAGCTCCTATAATTCACCCCTCCACTTT. The rearrangement joins TRBV6-2 or TRBV6-3 to TRBJ1-6, with D uncertain. Trimming left V 4 bases short and J 0 bases short, with 7 bases between. CDR1 and CDR2 (germline): MNHEY, SVGEGT. The CDR3 contains 15 residues.

The V and J genes are TRBV3-1 (or the pseudogene TRBV3-2) and TRBJ2-7; no definite D call. Trimming cost V 6 bases and J 6 bases, with 12 bases left between them. Germline V gene lookup returns CDR1 LGHDT and CDR2 YNNKEL (reference sequence). CDR3 length equals 12 residues. The CDR3: CASSSRLTEQYF. The CDR3 DNA reads TGTGCCAGCAGTTCCAGACTGACCGAGCAGTACTTC.

This chain joins TRBV2 and TRBJ2-1; D is unresolved. Deletions cut 7 bases from V and 6 bases from J, with 13 bases between. The length of the CDR3 is 13 residues. Germline CDR1 reads SNHLY; CDR2 reads FYNNEI. The CDR3 is CASTGYYTNEQFF. In DNA form, the CDR3 reads TGTGCCAGCACCGGCTACTACACCAATGAGCAGTTCTTC. Full variable domain (outside the CDR3, taken from reference TRBV2 and TRBJ2-1): EPEVTQTPSHQVTQMGQEVILRCVPISNHLYFYWYRQILGQKVEFLVSFYNNEISEKSEIFDDQFSVERPDGSNFTLKIRSTKLEDSAMYFCASTGYYTNEQFFGPGTRLTVL.